Presented here are 7 T cell receptor beta chains from one specimen sequenced in a study of PD-L1 blockade in urothelial cancer. This table comes from immunoSEQ multiplex PCR, and its TCRdb copy is limited to in-frame clones, with some not included. The sample yields under 70,000 clones, 65% to 90% seen once. Time point described: pretreatment peripheral blood. The specimen was PBMCs, collected around atezolizumab (anti-PD-L1) treatment. The receptors originated from a man between 65 and 80 years old with urothelial cancer.

A few counts support this clone. The J gene is TRBJ1-1, the V gene TRBV5-1, with 9 bases identical to TRBD1. CDR1 and CDR2 from the germline V gene are SGHRS and YFSETQ. This CDR3 is built from 14 residues. With V trimmed by 5 bases and J by 2 bases, 4 bases remained unmatched. The CDR3 loop reads CASRSGQGNTEAFF. CDR3 coding DNA: TGCGCCAGCAGGTCGGGACAGGGAAACACTGAAGCTTTCTTT.

This clone has just a few counts. The gene calls are TRBV2 and TRBJ1-4, with 9 bases fitting TRBD1. V shed 6 bases and J 8 bases; nucleotides not matched to a gene: 10. CDR1 SNHLY and CDR2 FYNNEI come from the germline V gene. The CDR3 runs to 15 residues. CDR3 residues: CASSLDGTGREKLFF. In DNA, the CDR3 is TGTGCCAGCAGCCTAGACGGGACAGGGCGCGAAAAACTGTTTTTT.

About this clone: The same CDR3 is also encoded by other DNA sequences in this sample. The chain uses TRBV18 and TRBJ2-1; TRBD1 is a possible D gene (5 bases). V was clipped by 3 bases and J by 9 bases, with 9 bases between them. Germline V gene data show CDR1 as KGHSH and CDR2 as LQKENI. CDR3 length equals 12 residues. In DNA, the CDR3 is TGTGCCAGCTCACCCGGAAGGGGTGAGCAGTTCTTC. Encoded protein: CASSPGRGEQFF. Using reference TRBV18 and TRBJ2-1 for the parts outside the CDR3, the full variable domain is NAGVMQNPRHLVRRRGQEARLRCSPMKGHSHVYWYRQLPEEGLKFMVYLQKENIIDESGMPKERFSAEFPKEGPSILRIQQVVRGDSAAYFCASSPGRGEQFFGPGTRLTVL.

The chain joins TRBV30 to TRBJ1-1; 9 nucleotides match TRBD1. CDR3 size: 18 residues. Germline V lookup: CDR1 GTSNPN, CDR2 SVGIG (reference sequence). V shed 4 bases and J 3 bases; nucleotides not matched to a gene: 18. The chain's CDR3 is CAWTSYRGRGLIDTEAFF. The CDR3 DNA reads TGTGCCTGGACCTCCTACAGGGGGCGAGGACTTATCGACACTGAAGCTTTCTTT. Full variable domain (rest looked up from reference TRBV30 and TRBJ1-1): SQTIHQWPATLVQPVGSPLSLECTVEGTSNPNLYWYRQAAGRGLQLLFYSVGIGQISSEVPQNLSASRPQDRQFILSSKKLLLSDSGFYLCAWTSYRGRGLIDTEAFFGQGTRLTVV.

The genes are TRBV11-3 and TRBJ2-2, with 8 bases lining up with TRBD2. Germline CDR1 reads SGHNT; CDR2 reads YENEEA. This CDR3 has 16 amino acids. The V and J ends lost 3 bases and 3 bases, in that order; junction bases with no gene match: 6. The CDR3 DNA sequence: TGTGCCAGCAGCTTCCGAGCGGGAGAATACACCGGGGAGCTGTTTTTT. Protein sequence: CASSFRAGEYTGELFF.

The genes are TRBV23-1 and TRBJ2-5; 7 bases line up with TRBD2. TRBV23-1 is recorded as an ORF, its role being uncertain. After removal of 2 bases from V and 5 bases from J, the junction contained 20 bases not matched to a gene. The CDR3 covers 19 residues. The CDR3 bases are TGCGCCAGCAGTCAACCGCCCCCCGAGCGGGGTAGAATTAGGGAGACCCAGTACTTC. This sequence encodes CASSQPPPERGRIRETQYF.

The chain joins TRBV9 to TRBJ2-1; 8 nucleotides agree with TRBD1. The CDR3 is made up of 15 amino acids. The ends lost 3 bases at V and 6 bases at J; junction bases unmatched: 8. Germline-derived CDR1 and CDR2 are SGDLS and YYNGEE. The CDR3 DNA reads as TGTGCCAGCAGCGCGATGGGACAGGCTGGCAATGAGCAGTTCTTC. Amino acids: CASSAMGQAGNEQFF.